Listed below are T cell receptor beta chains from one sample, sequenced in a study of T cell repertoires in cytomegalovirus infection. TCRdb re-called the reads through MiXCR, storing one row per CDR3 protein. The table has some 800,000 distinct CDR3 sequences, approximately 29% seen once. Their antigens are not known. The sequencing used cultured CD8+ T cells from PBMCs, collected from culture after CMV antigen stimulation. All receptors derive from a human donor in good health (CMV status not recorded). Some clones in this sample may be carry-over from other donors' samples. Both conserved end residues are part of each CDR3. D genes are given only for firm matches. Only part of the rows carry a size: once, few, many, or a class if the clone is expanded.

v_call,clone_size,d_call,cdr3_aa
TRBV7-3,few,.,CASSSPSHNEQFF
TRBV7-9,many,.,CASSLLGDFWMNTEAFF
TRBV15,few,.,CATGQGQRGNTEAFF
TRBV12-3/TRBV12-4,few,.,CASSSTPLSPNEKLFF
TRBV5-1,few,TRBD1,CASRRQGLGTEAFF
TRBV6-2/TRBV6-3,.,.,CASRPNYNEQFF
TRBV7-6,few,.,CASSLEADPNTEAFF
TRBV19,once,TRBD1,CATQPGQGASYEQYF
TRBV15,.,TRBD2,CATSIAGTSVSYEQYF
TRBV9,.,.,CASSLQTGSSANEQFF
TRBV27,.,.,CASSPINLAYEQFF
TRBV28,few,.,CASRRQGGDNEQFF
TRBV27,.,.,CASTSIGGVNTEAFF
TRBV10-3,.,.,CAISEGLSYGYTF
TRBV27,.,.,CASSPGVSSGNTIYF
TRBV7-9,few,TRBD1,CASSLGGTGTYNEQFF
TRBV7-6,.,TRBD2,CASSLTSGRLYNEQFF
TRBV5-4,.,.,CASRGTGIMAEAFF
TRBV7-9,.,.,CASSLQGLRGGAKNIQYF
TRBV7-9,.,.,CASSFSGSNQPQHF
TRBV7-9,.,TRBD1,CASRGTGASGANVLTF
TRBV7-9,.,TRBD1,CASSSPGQGDNGYTF
TRBV20-1,few,.,CSARGTGVVAGYTF
TRBV7-3,.,TRBD2,CASSLIGGRDYSYEQYF
TRBV6-6,.,TRBD2,CASSYTVEGLGYSDTQYF
TRBV5-4,.,.,CASSLWGTPGELFF
TRBV7-6,many,TRBD2,CASSRSPGLAGTSTDTQYF
TRBV4-1,few,.,CASSQDRTTGELFF
TRBV27,.,TRBD1,CASSPNPDRGRTEAFF
TRBV6-5,.,TRBD2,CASTFLSGGPDTQYF
TRBV27,.,TRBD1,CASSYTGGLNEQFF
TRBV5-1,few,.,CASSNLTGAEAFF
TRBV27,.,TRBD1,CASSWFWDRALDTQYF
TRBV4-1,once,TRBD1,CASSLPSGTGDFNYGYTF
TRBV5-1,few,.,CASSEGHQNTEAFF
TRBV7-9,few,.,CASSPQAIRETQYF
TRBV7-6,few,.,CASSARSRGQETQYF